This T cell receptor (beta chain) was obtained from a study of T cell responses to AZD1222 COVID-19 vaccine (dated by TCRdb to about 2021). A note on the overall study: AZD1222 recipients given second doses at about 4 weeks or at about 12 weeks were pooled, since spike-specific TCR depth and breadth were not found to differ between the two schedules. TCR sequencing covered some 240 trial participants: around 210 given two doses of AZD1222 and around 26 given two doses of MenACWY control vaccine. Trial participants were enrolled by age into subgroups of 18-55, 56-69 and 70-plus years, and about 150, 27 and 61 TCR-sequenced participants, respectively, were included in these subgroups.

Paper-wide results and their limitations: After two AZD1222 doses, both the breadth and the depth of spike-specific TCRs were significantly higher than at day 0 and than in MenACWY recipients. Most participants were white British and females outnumbered males, and the authors suggested that clonal diversity may have been underestimated. Because no day 14 peak-response samples were available, repertoires were characterized only after the peak T cell response. The 56-69-year group was small, and its depth increase did not reach significance, likely because of low power. Epitopes outside the regions mutated in the B.1.351 and B.1.1.7 variants were reportedly recognized by nearly half of the unique spike-specific TCRs. Conclusions about previously exposed vaccinees were limited because only six AZD1222 recipients were SARS-CoV-2 seropositive at baseline. CD4 TCRs associated with the vaccine covered the entire spike protein, and the dominant responses were in regions 160-218 and 743-854.

This clone was counted once. Its binding antigen is unknown. Mismatch with germline at one junction end may stem from a read error. The CDR3 regions of human TCRbeta chains were subjected to immunosequencing. The study's own analysis went as follows. Repertoire TCRs were checked for matches against a reference library of SARS-CoV-2-specific TCRs that had been generated using the MIRA antigen-specificity platform. Breadth meant the fraction of unique TCRs that were SARS-CoV-2-associated, whereas depth meant the fraction of total T cells that were SARS-CoV-2-associated. Using the MIRA data, every spike-specific TCR was mapped to the spike region that the TCR reacted to and assigned to either a CD4 or a CD8 class. Log10-transformed breadth and depth values were compared by one-way ANOVA with Sidak's multiple comparisons tests. TCRdb took this table from immuneACCESS and kept in-frame rearrangements with V and J called. Such tables lack part of the clones; where checked against another copy, unresolved V genes explain under half of the gap, and the rest is unexplained. D and trimming come from the DNA, and the V and J calls and clone size come from that table. The sample profile shows 150,000 to 200,000 clones; more than 80% of them were found once. The top ten constitute approximately 3.9% of the sample.

The time point label corresponds to: baseline before first vaccination. Vaccinee samples came from UK trials COV001 and COV002, including a single-blind randomized controlled phase 2/3 trial of AZD1222 (ChAdOx1 nCoV-19) in healthy adults. For TCRbeta chain sequencing, PBMC samples from trial participants were taken at day 0 and at day 28 after the second dose. The CDR3 has 15 amino acids, counting the end cysteine and phenylalanine. Just the 45-base CDR3 DNA is kept, in frame starting at base 1. CDR1 and CDR2, per the germline V gene, are MNHEY and SVGAGI. Material: peripheral blood, obtained on day 0 of AZD1222 vaccination. This TCR was recovered from an adult in good health. Here the chain combines TRBV6-5 and TRBJ2-4; matching of 6 bases hints at TRBD2 as the D gene. This receptor has the CDR3 CHTRGPPLAKNIQYF. The bases are TGCCACACGCGGGGTCCTCCATTAGCCAAAAACATTCAGTACTTC.